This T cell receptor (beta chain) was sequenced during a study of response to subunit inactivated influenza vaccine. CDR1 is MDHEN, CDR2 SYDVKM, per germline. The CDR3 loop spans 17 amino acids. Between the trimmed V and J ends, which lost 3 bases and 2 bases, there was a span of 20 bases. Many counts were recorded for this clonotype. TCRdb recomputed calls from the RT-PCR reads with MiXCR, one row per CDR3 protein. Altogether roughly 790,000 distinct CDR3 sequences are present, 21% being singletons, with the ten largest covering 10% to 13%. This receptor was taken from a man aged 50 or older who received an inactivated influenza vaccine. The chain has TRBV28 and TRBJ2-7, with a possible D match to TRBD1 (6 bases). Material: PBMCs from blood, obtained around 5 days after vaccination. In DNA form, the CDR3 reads TGTGCCAGCAGTTTGTTGGGGACGTACAGGGAAACCTACGAGCAGTACTTC. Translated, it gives CASSLLGTYRETYEQYF.